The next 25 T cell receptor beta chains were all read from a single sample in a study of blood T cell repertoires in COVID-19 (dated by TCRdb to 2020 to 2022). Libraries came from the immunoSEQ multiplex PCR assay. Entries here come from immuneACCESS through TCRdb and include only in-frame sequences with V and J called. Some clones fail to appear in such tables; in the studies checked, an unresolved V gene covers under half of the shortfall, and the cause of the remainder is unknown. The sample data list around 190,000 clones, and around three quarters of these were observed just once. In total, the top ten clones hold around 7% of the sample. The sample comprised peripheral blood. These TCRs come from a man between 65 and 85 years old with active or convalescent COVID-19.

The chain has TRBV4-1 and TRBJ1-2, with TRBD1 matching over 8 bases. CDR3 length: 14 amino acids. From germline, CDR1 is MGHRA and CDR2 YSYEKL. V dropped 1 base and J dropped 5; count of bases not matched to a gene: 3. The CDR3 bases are TGCGCCAGCAGCCAAGCGACAGGGGAATATGGCTACACCTTC. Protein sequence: CASSQATGEYGYTF.

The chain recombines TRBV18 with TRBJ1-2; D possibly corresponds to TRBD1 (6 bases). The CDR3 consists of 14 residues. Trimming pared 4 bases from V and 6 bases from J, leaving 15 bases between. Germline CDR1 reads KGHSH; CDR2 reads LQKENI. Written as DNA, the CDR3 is TGTGCCAGCTCACAGGTCGCAGGGGATGATGGCTACACCTTC. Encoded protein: CASSQVAGDDGYTF.

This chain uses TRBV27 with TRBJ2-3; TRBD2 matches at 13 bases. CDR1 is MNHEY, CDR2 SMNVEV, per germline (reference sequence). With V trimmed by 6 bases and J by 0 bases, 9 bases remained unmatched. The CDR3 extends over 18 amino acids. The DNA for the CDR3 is TGTGCCAGCAGACGAACGGGACTAGCGGGGAGAAGCACAGATACGCAGTATTTT. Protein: CASRRTGLAGRSTDTQYF.

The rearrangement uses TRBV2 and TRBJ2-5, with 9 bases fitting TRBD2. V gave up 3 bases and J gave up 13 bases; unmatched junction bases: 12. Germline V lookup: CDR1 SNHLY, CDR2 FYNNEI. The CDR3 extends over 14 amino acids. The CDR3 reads CASSERSSGVAPYF. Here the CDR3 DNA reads TGTGCCAGCAGTGAGAGGTCTAGCGGGGTAGCGCCGTACTTC. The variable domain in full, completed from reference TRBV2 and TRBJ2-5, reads EPEVTQTPSHQVTQMGQEVILRCVPISNHLYFYWYRQILGQKVEFLVSFYNNEISEKSEIFDDQFSVERPDGSNFTLKIRSTKLEDSAMYFCASSERSSGVAPYFGPGTRLLVL.

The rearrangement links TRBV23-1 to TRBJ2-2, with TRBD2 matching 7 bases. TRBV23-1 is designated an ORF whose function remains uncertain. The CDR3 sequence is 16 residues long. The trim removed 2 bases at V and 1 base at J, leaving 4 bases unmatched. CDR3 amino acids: CASSQPSGGNTGELFF. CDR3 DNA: TGCGCCAGCAGTCAACCCTCGGGAGGGAACACCGGGGAGCTGTTTTTT.

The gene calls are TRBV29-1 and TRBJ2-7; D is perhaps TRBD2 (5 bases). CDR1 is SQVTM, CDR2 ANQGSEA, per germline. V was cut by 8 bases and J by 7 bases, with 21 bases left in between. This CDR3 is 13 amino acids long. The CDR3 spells CSSRRTDEEEQYF. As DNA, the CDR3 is TGCAGCTCCAGGAGGACGGACGAGGAGGAGCAGTACTTC.

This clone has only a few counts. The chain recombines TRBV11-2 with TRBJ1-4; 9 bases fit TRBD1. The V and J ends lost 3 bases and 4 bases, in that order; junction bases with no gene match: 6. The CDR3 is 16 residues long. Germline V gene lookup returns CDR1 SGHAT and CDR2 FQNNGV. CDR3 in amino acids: CASSFDPGQGNEKLFF. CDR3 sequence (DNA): TGTGCCAGCAGCTTTGATCCGGGACAGGGTAATGAAAAACTGTTTTTT. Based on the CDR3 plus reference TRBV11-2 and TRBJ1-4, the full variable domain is EAGVAQSPRYKIIEKRQSVAFWCNPISGHATLYWYQQILGQGPKLLIQFQNNGVVDDSQLPKDRFSAERLKGVDSTLKIQPAKLEDSAVYLCASSFDPGQGNEKLFFGSGTQLSVL.

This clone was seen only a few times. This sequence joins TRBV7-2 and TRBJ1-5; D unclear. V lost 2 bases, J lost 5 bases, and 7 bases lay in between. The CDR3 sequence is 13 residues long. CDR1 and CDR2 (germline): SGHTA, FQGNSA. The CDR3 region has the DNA TGTGCCAGCAGCTTATACACCTATCAGCCCCAGCATTTT. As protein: CASSLYTYQPQHF.

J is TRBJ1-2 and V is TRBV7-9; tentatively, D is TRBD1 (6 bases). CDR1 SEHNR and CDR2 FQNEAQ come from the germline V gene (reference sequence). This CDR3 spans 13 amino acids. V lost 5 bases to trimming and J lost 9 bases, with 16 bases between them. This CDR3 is CASSPNREGRYTF. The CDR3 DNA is TGTGCCAGCAGCCCGAACAGGGAAGGTCGCTACACCTTC.

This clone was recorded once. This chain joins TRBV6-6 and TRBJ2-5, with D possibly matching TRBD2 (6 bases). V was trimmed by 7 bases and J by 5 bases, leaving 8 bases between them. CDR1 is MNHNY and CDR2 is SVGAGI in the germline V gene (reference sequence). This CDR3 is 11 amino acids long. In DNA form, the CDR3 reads TGTGCCAGCACGGGGGATGAGACCCAGTACTTC. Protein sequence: CASTGDETQYF.

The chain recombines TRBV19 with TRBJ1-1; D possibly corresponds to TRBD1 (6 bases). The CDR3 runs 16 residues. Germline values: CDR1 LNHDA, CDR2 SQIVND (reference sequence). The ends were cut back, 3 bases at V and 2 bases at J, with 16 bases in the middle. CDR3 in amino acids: CASSISVGGPNTEAFF. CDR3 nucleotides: TGTGCCAGTAGTATCTCGGTAGGGGGTCCCAACACTGAAGCTTTCTTT.

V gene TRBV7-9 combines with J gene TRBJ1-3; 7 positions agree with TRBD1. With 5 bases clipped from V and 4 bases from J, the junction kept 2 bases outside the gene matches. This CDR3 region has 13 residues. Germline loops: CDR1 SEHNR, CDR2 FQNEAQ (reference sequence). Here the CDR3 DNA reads TGTGCCAGCAGCCCGACAGGGGGAAACACCATATATTTT. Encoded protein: CASSPTGGNTIYF.

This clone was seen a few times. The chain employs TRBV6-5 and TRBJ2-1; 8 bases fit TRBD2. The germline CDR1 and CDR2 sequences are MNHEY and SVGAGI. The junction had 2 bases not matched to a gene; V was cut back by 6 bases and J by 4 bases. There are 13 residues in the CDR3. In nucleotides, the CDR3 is TGTGCCAGCAGACTAGCGGCTTACAATGAGCAGTTCTTC. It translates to CASRLAAYNEQFF.

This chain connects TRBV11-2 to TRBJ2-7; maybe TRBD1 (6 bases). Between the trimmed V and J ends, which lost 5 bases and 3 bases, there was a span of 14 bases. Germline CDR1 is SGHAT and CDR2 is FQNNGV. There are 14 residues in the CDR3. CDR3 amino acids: CASSHGQSGYEQYF. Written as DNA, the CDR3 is TGTGCCAGCAGCCACGGACAGAGCGGCTACGAGCAGTACTTC.

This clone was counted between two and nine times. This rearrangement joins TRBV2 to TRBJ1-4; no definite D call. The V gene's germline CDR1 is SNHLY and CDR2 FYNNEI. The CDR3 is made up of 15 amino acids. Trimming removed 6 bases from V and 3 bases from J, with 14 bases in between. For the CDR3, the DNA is TGTGCCAGCAGCCCGCCCGAGTTCTCTAATGAAAAACTGTTTTTT. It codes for CASSPPEFSNEKLFF.

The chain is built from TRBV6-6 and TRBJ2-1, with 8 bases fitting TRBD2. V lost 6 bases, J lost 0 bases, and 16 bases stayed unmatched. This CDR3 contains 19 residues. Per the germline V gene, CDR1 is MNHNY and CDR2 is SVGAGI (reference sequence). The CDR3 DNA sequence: TGTGCCAGCAGCTACCTTCGGCGTAGCGGGGAAGGCTCCTACAATGAGCAGTTCTTC. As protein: CASSYLRRSGEGSYNEQFF.

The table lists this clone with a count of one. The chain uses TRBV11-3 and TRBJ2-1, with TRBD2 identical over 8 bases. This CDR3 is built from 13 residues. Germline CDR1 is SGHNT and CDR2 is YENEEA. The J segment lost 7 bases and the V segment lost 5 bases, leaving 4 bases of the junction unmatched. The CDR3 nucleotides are TGTGCCAGCAGCCGGGGGGGGCGGAATGAGCAGTTCTTC. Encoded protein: CASSRGGRNEQFF. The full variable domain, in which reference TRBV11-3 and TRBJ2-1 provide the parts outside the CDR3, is EAGVVQSPRYKIIEKKQPVAFWCNPISGHNTLYWYLQNLGQGPELLIRYENEEAVDDSQLPKDRFSAERLKGVDSTLKIQPAELGDSAVYLCASSRGGRNEQFFGPGTRLTVL.

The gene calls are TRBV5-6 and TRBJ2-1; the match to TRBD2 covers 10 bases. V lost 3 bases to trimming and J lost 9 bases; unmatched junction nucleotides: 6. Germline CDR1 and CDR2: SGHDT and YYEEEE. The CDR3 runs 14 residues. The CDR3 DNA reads TGTGCCAGCAGCTGGCCGGGACTAGCGTTTGAGCAGTTCTTC. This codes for CASSWPGLAFEQFF.

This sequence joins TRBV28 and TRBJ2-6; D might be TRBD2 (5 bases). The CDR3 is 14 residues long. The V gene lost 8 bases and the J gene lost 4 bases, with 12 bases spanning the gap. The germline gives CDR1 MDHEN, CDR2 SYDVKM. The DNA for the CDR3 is TGTGCCAGCGGGCCGGGAACCGGGGCCAACGTCCTGACTTTC. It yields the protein CASGPGTGANVLTF.

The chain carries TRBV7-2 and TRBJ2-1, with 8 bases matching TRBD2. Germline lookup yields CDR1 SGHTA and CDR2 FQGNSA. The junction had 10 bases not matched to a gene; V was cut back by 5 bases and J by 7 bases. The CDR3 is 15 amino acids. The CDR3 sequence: CASSRREGGQNEQFF. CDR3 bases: TGTGCCAGCAGCCGCCGGGAGGGGGGCCAGAATGAGCAGTTCTTC.

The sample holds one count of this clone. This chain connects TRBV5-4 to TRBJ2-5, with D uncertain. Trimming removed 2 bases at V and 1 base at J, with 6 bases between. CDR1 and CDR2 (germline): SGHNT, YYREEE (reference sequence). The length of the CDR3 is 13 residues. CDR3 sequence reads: CASSLIAQETQYF. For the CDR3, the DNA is TGTGCCAGCAGCTTAATAGCCCAAGAGACCCAGTACTTC.

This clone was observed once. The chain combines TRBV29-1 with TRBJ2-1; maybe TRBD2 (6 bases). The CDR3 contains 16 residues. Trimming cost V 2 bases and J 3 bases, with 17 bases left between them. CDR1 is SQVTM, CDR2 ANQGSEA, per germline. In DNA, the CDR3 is TGCAGCGTTGAATTAAGAGGTAGCGGATTCTACAATGAGCAGTTCTTC. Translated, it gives CSVELRGSGFYNEQFF.

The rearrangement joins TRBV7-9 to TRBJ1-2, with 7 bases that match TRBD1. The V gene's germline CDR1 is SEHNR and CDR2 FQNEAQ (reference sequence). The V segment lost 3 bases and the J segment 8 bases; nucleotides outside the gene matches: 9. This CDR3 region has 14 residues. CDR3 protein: CASSLFTGVGGYTF. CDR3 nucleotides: TGTGCCAGCAGCTTGTTCACAGGGGTAGGCGGCTACACCTTC. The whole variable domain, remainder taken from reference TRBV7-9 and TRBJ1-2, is DTGVSQNPRHKITKRGQNVTFRCDPISEHNRLYWYRQTLGQGPEFLTYFQNEAQLEKSRLLSDRFSAERPKGSFSTLEIQRTEQGDSAMYLCASSLFTGVGGYTFGSGTRLTVV.

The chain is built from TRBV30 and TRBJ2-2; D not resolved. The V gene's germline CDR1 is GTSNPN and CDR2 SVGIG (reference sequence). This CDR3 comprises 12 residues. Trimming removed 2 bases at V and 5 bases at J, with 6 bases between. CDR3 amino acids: CAWSQSTGELFF. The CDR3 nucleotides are TGTGCCTGGAGTCAGTCGACCGGGGAGCTGTTTTTT. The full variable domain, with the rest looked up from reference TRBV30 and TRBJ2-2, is SQTIHQWPATLVQPVGSPLSLECTVEGTSNPNLYWYRQAAGRGLQLLFYSVGIGQISSEVPQNLSASRPQDRQFILSSKKLLLSDSGFYLCAWSQSTGELFFGEGSRLTVL.

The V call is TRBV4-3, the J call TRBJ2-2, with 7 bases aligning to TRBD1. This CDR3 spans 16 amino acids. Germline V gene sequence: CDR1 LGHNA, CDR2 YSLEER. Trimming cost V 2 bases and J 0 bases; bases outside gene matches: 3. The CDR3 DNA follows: TGCGCCAGCAGCCAATCCGGGACAGCGAACACCGGGGAGCTGTTTTTT. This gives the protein CASSQSGTANTGELFF.